The text below deals with one TCR beta chain. Its target is not known. This library used around 0.4 ug RNA and molecular barcoded adaptors spanning alpha/delta and beta/gamma chains. TCRdb reanalysed the reads using MiXCR and keeps one entry per CDR3 protein. The sample has approximately 90,000 distinct CDR3 sequences; roughly an eighth are singletons. This entry is derived from a study of read filtering for tumor transcriptome and immune sequencing. Study-level background: The cohort had roughly 17 men and about 15 women aged about 47 to 80, mean about 68 years.

The V end lost 5 bases, the J end lost 9 bases, and 13 bases lay between the germline ends. The V gene's germline CDR1 is SGHTA and CDR2 FQGTGA. This CDR3 comprises 12 residues. Study observations and caveats: Around 84% of IR-seq clonotypes had one read, totaling about 4% of reads; RNA-seq: 74.6% and 44.6%.

This TCR came from a donor older than 35 with multiple myeloma. The chain uses TRBV7-3 and TRBJ1-1; possible D gene TRBD1, 5 bases. The sample was a population of CD138-negative cells sorted from bone marrow. CDR3 in DNA: TGTGCCAGCAGCACTGGGACGGGAAAAGCTTTCTTT. It encodes CASSTGTGKAFF.